This TCR beta chain originates from a study of T cells after somatic rescue of genetic block (dated by TCRdb to between 2020 and 2021). As for the study more broadly: What the study looked at was long-term robustness, specifically in a T-cell system that came about through somatic rescue of a genetic block in T-cell development.

Notes on this clone: Its antigen is currently not known. Base qualities are not provided; no much larger clone lies one nucleotide away.

The library relied on the immunoSEQ multiplex PCR assay. Imported from immuneACCESS, the table was reduced by TCRdb to in-frame sequences with V and J called. These copies leave out some clones; in studies compared against another copy, an unresolved V gene accounts for under half, and the cause of the remainder is not known. For this sample there are around 67,000 clones; roughly 94% appear just once. The ten top clones hold 3% of the sample. V sheds 2 bases and J sheds 10 bases, leaving 14 bases between their ends. Counted from cysteine to phenylalanine, this CDR3 has 13 amino acids. Left in the record is the CDR3 DNA by itself, 39 bases read in frame from the first base. The germline V gene sets CDR1 to KGHSH and CDR2 to LQKENI.

The sequenced sample consisted of peripheral blood mononuclear cells (PBMCs). The chain is made from TRBV18 and TRBJ1-1; no D gene can be assigned with confidence. The sequence derives from a man aged 35 to 55. CDR3 protein: CASSPDRAEGAFF. The nucleotide sequence is TGTGCCAGCTCACCAGATAGGGCCGAGGGAGCTTTCTTT.